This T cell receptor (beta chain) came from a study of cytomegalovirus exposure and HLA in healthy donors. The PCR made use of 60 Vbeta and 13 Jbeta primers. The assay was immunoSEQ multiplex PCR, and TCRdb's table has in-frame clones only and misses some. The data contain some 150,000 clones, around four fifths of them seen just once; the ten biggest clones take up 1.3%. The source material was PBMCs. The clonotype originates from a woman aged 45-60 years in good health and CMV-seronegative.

Here the CDR3 reads CASSRDRLADIQYF. The CDR3 DNA is TGTGCCAGCAGTCGGGACAGGTTGGCGGACATTCAGTACTTC. The chain couples TRBV11-3 to TRBJ2-4; 8 nucleotides match TRBD1. The germline V gene encodes CDR1 SGHNT and CDR2 YENEEA. V was pared by 6 bases and J by 8 bases, with 9 bases of the junction left unmatched. This CDR3 spans 14 amino acids. The entire variable domain, with the rest obtained from reference TRBV11-3 and TRBJ2-4, is as follows: EAGVVQSPRYKIIEKKQPVAFWCNPISGHNTLYWYLQNLGQGPELLIRYENEEAVDDSQLPKDRFSAERLKGVDSTLKIQPAELGDSAVYLCASSRDRLADIQYFGAGTRLSVL.